The present T cell receptor beta chain was sequenced within a study of post-analysis software for immune sequencing data. Points on this clonotype: Antigen unknown.

This CDR3 region has 13 residues. The ends were cut back, 4 bases at V and 10 bases at J, with 14 bases in the middle. Unique molecular identifiers tagged the TCR beta cDNA libraries. TCRdb re-called the PCR reads through MiXCR, storing one row per CDR3 protein. Among about 540,000 distinct CDR3 sequences listed, under 40% were seen once. Points from the study as a whole: Relative to controls, patients had about 5 TRBV segments at higher frequency, with TRBV5-6, TRBV5-1 and TRBV20-1 among these. When compared against controls, multiple sclerosis patients showed significantly lower normalized Chao1 diversity.

The source is a girl aged 2-17 years with multiple sclerosis. Sequencing was carried out using blood. The rearrangement uses TRBV12-3 or TRBV12-4 and TRBJ2-1; D possibly uses TRBD1 or TRBD2 (5 bases each). CDR3 nucleotide sequence: TGTGCCAGCAGTTCTCGGGGACCTGGGGAGCAGTTCTTC. Translation gives CASSSRGPGEQFF.